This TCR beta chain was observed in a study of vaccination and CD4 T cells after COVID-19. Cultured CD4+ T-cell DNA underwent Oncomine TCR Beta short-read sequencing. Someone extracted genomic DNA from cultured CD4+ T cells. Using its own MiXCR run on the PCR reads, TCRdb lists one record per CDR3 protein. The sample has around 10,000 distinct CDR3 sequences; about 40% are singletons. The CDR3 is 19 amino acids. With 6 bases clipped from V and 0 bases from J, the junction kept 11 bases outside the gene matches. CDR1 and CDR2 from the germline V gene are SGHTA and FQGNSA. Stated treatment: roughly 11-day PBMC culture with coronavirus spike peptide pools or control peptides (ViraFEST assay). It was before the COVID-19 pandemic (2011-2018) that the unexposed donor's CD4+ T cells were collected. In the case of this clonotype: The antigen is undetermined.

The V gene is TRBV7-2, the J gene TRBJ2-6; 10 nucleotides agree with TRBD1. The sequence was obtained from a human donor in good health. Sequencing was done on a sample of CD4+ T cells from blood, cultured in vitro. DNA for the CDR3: TGTGCCAGCAGAACCAGGACAGGGGGTCCCCGCTCTGGGGCCAACGTCCTGACTTTC. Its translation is CASRTRTGGPRSGANVLTF.